These T cell receptor beta chains were read from a single sample in a study of response to subunit inactivated influenza vaccine. Each CDR3 protein gets one entry after TCRdb re-called the RT-PCR reads with MiXCR. The sample has 700,000 to 800,000 distinct CDR3 sequences, about 18% seen once; the top ten hold around 9.9%. Sequenced here: PBMCs from blood, sampled about 5 days after vaccination. The receptors originated from a man aged 45 to 65 who received an inactivated influenza vaccine. CDR3s include the opening cysteine and the closing phenylalanine or tryptophan. Each record gives: CDR3 DNA, CDR3 protein, D gene, J gene, V gene, clone size. A D gene is named only where the DNA matches it firmly. Not all rows give a size; the values are once, few, many and, for expanded clones, a class.

TGTGCCAGCAAGCGGTCTAGCAGAAGCACAGATACGCAGTATTTT CASKRSSRSTDTQYF - TRBJ2-3 TRBV9 -
TGTGCCAGTAGTGCCCGGGGTTCACCCCTCCACTTT CASSARGSPLHF - TRBJ1-6 TRBV19 -
TGTGCCAGCAGTGCAGCGGCTAGTTCGGGGGTGGATACGCAGTATTTT CASSAAASSGVDTQYF - TRBJ2-3 TRBV6-1 -
TGTGCCAGCAGCCGACTAGTCTTCGGCACAGATACGCAGTATTTT CASSRLVFGTDTQYF - TRBJ2-3 TRBV14 -
TGTGCCAGCAGCCCCACACTAGCGGGCCAGTCCTACAATGAGCAGTTCTTC CASSPTLAGQSYNEQFF TRBD2 TRBJ2-1 TRBV7-9 few
TGTGCCAGCAGTTACTCGGGGAGGGAGGAGCAGTTCTTC CASSYSGREEQFF TRBD2 TRBJ2-1 TRBV6-5 once
TGTGCCAGCAGCGTCAGTCTAAGGTTTGGCTACACCTTC CASSVSLRFGYTF - TRBJ1-2 TRBV7-2 -
TGTGCCAGCAGCTTAGCTCTGACAGCGGGGGGGCGCCATGAGCAGTTCTTC CASSLALTAGGRHEQFF TRBD2 TRBJ2-1 TRBV7-9 -
TGTGCCAGCAGTTACTCCCCCGGGCTGGACTATGGCTACACCTTC CASSYSPGLDYGYTF - TRBJ1-2 TRBV6-5 few
TGTGCCAGCAGCCTCCGGACAGGGGGCAATCAGCCCCAGCATTTT CASSLRTGGNQPQHF TRBD1 TRBJ1-5 TRBV7-6 few